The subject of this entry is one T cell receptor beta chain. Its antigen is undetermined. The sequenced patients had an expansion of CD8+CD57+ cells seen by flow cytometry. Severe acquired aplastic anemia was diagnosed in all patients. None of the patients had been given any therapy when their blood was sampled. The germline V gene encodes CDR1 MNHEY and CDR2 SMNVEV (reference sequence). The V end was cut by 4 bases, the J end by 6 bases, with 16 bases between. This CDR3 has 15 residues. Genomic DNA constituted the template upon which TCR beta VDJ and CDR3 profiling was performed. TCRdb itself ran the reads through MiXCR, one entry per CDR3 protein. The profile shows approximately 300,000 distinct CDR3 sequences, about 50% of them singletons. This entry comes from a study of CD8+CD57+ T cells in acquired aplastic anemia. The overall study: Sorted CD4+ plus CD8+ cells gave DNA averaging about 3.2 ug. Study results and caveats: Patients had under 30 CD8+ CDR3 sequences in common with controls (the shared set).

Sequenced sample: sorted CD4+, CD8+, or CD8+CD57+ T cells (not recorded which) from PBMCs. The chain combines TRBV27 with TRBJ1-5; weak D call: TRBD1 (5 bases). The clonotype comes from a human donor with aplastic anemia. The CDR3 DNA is TGTGCCAGCAGTTCCCTAAGCTCGGGGGGTCAGCCCCAGCATTTT. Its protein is CASSSLSSGGQPQHF.